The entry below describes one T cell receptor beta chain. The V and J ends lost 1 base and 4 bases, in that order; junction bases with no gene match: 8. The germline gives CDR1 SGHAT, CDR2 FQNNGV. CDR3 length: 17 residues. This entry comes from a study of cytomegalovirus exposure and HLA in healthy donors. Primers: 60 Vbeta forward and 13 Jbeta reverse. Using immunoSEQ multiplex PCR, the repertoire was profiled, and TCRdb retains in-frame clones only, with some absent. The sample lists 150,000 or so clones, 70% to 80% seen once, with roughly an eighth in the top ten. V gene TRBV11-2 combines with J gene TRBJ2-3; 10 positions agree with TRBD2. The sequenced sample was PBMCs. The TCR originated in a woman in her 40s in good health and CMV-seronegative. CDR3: CASSLGLAGVLADTQYF. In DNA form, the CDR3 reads TGTGCCAGCAGCTTAGGGCTAGCGGGAGTCTTGGCAGATACGCAGTATTTT.